This T cell receptor beta chain was recorded in a study of blood T cells in healthy people across ages. For the study at large: Per two T cells, template switching captured roughly one barcoded beta molecule. Study-level results: Naive CD4+ cells and diversity were both higher in long-lived donors than in aged donors. Roughly linear declines in TCR beta diversity per million T cells occurred with age.

In germline, CDR1 is MNHNY, CDR2 SVGAGI (reference sequence). The J segment lost 13 bases and the V segment lost 6 bases, leaving 15 bases of the junction unmatched. This CDR3 comprises 14 residues. With a J-beta primer mix and a sample-barcoded 5' primer, a second PCR ran roughly 7 to 11 cycles. A tag from a template-switch adaptor with 12 random nucleotides marked each cDNA molecule. From the 5' RACE reads, TCRdb called clonotypes with MiXCR, one entry per CDR3 protein. The data contain about 1,600,000 distinct CDR3 sequences, 42% of them singletons. In regard to this clonotype: Its target is unknown.

The V call is TRBV6-6, the J call TRBJ2-1; 7 nucleotides match TRBD2. The receptor was derived from a woman aged 18-29 years in good health. What was sequenced was blood. The CDR3 sequence: CASRPGMGGETQFF. CDR3 nucleotide sequence: TGTGCCAGCAGACCCGGAATGGGGGGGGAGACCCAGTTCTTC.